This TCR beta chain emerged from a study of OX40 agonist ivuxolimab in advanced cancers. Study in general: Patients received ivuxolimab, an agonistic anti-OX40 (CD134) antibody.

J was trimmed by 2 bases and V by 4 bases; bases with no gene match: 11. The CDR3 totals 21 residues. Germline CDR1 reads MGHRA; CDR2 reads YSYEKL. Sequencing was performed with immunoSEQ multiplex PCR; in TCRdb, only in-frame clones are kept and a portion is missing. The table records 25,000 to 35,000 clones, approximately 86% of them present only once. The clonotype comes from an adult with an advanced solid tumor such as melanoma, head and neck, liver or kidney cancer. The genes are TRBV4-1 and TRBJ2-6, with TRBD2 identical over 16 bases. Here the sequenced sample was CD4+ or CD8+ T cells sorted from blood, taken in a trial of the OX40 agonist ivuxolimab. The CDR3 region has the DNA TGCGCCAGCAGCCTCCTCCCCGGGACTAGCGGGGGGGTGGCTGGGGCCAACGTCCTGACTTTC. Its translation is CASSLLPGTSGGVAGANVLTF.